These T cell receptor beta chains were read from a single sample in a study of cytomegalovirus exposure and HLA in healthy donors. Assay: immunoSEQ multiplex PCR; the TCRdb copy retains only in-frame clones and omits some. The sample holds fewer than 110,000 clones, approximately 80% seen once. The sequenced sample was PBMCs. These TCRs come from a male donor in good health and CMV-seronegative. CDR3s include the opening cysteine and the closing phenylalanine or tryptophan. D genes are given only for firm matches. Expanded clones get a size class; other rows say once, few or many, or leave the size out.

TRBV7-9	TRBD1	NA	TRBJ1-2	CASNPGGFYGYTF	TGTGCCAGCAACCCAGGGGGTTTTTATGGCTACACCTTC
TRBV5-1	NA	NA	TRBJ2-6	CASSLETGPSGANVLTF	TGCGCCAGCAGCTTGGAGACAGGACCTTCTGGGGCCAACGTCCTGACTTTC
TRBV28	TRBD1	NA	TRBJ2-3	CASSFFGTGEVDTQYF	TGTGCCAGCAGTTTTTTTGGGACAGGTGAAGTAGATACGCAGTATTTT
TRBV19	NA	NA	TRBJ2-1	CASSIQGSSYNEQFF	TGTGCCAGTAGTATACAGGGTAGCTCCTACAATGAGCAGTTCTTC
TRBV7-2	NA	NA	TRBJ1-4	CASSPPGVNEKLFF	TGTGCCAGCAGCCCCCCAGGTGTCAATGAAAAACTGTTTTTT
TRBV5-1	NA	NA	TRBJ2-3	CASSKAGSTDTQYF	TGCGCCAGCAGCAAAGCCGGGAGCACAGATACGCAGTATTTT
TRBV7-2	TRBD1	NA	TRBJ1-2	CASSWTGNGYTF	TGTGCCAGCAGCTGGACAGGGAACGGCTACACCTTC
TRBV28	TRBD1	NA	TRBJ1-1	CASSWDSNTEAFF	TGTGCCAGCAGTTGGGACAGCAACACTGAAGCTTTCTTT
TRBV4-1	NA	few	TRBJ1-5	CASSQDGGIGNQPQHF	TGCGCCAGCAGCCAAGACGGGGGTATAGGTAATCAGCCCCAGCATTTT
TRBV6-5	TRBD1	NA	TRBJ1-2	CASSYVDRGANYGYTF	TGTGCCAGCAGTTACGTCGACAGGGGAGCTAACTATGGCTACACCTTC
TRBV9	TRBD1	NA	TRBJ2-5	CASSAYRGQETQYF	TGTGCCAGCAGCGCTTACAGGGGCCAAGAGACCCAGTACTTC
TRBV25-1	NA	NA	TRBJ2-7	CASKPPSGYEQYF	TGTGCCAGCAAACCACCTTCGGGGTACGAGCAGTACTTC
TRBV30	NA	NA	TRBJ2-7	CAWSVFVSEQYF	TGTGCCTGGAGTGTCTTTGTTTCCGAGCAGTACTTC
TRBV2	NA	NA	TRBJ1-1	CASSSNNKNTEAFF	TGTGCCAGCAGCTCGAACAATAAGAACACTGAAGCTTTCTTT
TRBV7-9	NA	NA	TRBJ2-7	CASSLQSEQYF	TGTGCCAGCAGCCTACAGTCCGAGCAGTACTTC
TRBV4-1	NA	NA	TRBJ2-1	CASSQDERTTYNEQFF	TGCGCCAGCAGCCAGGACGAACGGACTACCTACAATGAGCAGTTCTTC
TRBV5-1	NA	NA	TRBJ1-1	CACRKTTTHVLYF	TGCGCCTGTCGAAAAACTACGACCCACGTATTATATTTT
TRBV11-2	TRBD2	NA	TRBJ2-2	CASSSGLAGSGELFF	TGTGCCAGCAGCTCCGGACTAGCGGGTTCCGGGGAGCTGTTTTTT
TRBV10-3	NA	NA	TRBJ2-7	CATRALLESYEQYF	TGTGCCACCCGAGCCCTACTAGAGAGCTACGAGCAGTACTTC
TRBV20-1	NA	few	TRBJ2-5	CSADSQETQYF	TGCAGTGCTGACAGCCAAGAGACCCAGTACTTC
TRBV6-1	NA	NA	TRBJ1-3	CASSEGQGTGNTIYF	TGTGCCAGCAGTGAAGGGCAGGGCACTGGAAACACCATATATTTT
TRBV9	TRBD1	NA	TRBJ2-3	CASSSADRGADTQYF	TGTGCCAGCAGCTCCGCCGACAGGGGGGCAGATACGCAGTATTTT
TRBV28	TRBD2	NA	TRBJ2-3	CASSLSSGRGGADTQYF	TGTGCCAGCAGCCTCTCTAGCGGGAGGGGGGGCGCAGATACGCAGTATTTT
TRBV18	TRBD1	NA	TRBJ2-7	CASSPPWTGGDEQYF	TGTGCCAGCTCACCACCGTGGACAGGGGGCGACGAGCAGTACTTC
TRBV6-5	NA	once	TRBJ2-7	CASSSTSREQYF	TGTGCCAGCAGTTCCACTAGTCGCGAGCAGTACTTC
TRBV5-4	NA	once	TRBJ2-5	CASSARTAQETQYF	TGTGCCAGCAGCGCCAGGACAGCCCAAGAGACCCAGTACTTC
TRBV14	NA	NA	TRBJ2-3	CASSQDSSGHTLADTQYF	TGTGCCAGCAGCCAAGATAGTAGCGGACACACCCTCGCAGATACGCAGTATTTT
TRBV18	TRBD1	once	TRBJ1-4	CASSPEDRGGEKLFF	TGTGCCAGCTCACCTGAAGACAGGGGAGGCGAAAAACTGTTTTTT
TRBV10-3	NA	NA	TRBJ2-5	CAISESTGKETQYF	TGTGCCATCAGTGAGTCGACAGGAAAAGAGACCCAGTACTTC
TRBV18	NA	NA	TRBJ2-4	CASSPPSKNIQYF	TGTGCCAGCTCACCACCCTCCAAAAACATTCAGTACTTC
TRBV7-2	NA	NA	TRBJ1-2	CASSIDAGYGYTF	TGTGCCAGCAGCATAGACGCGGGGTATGGCTACACCTTC
TRBV30	TRBD1	NA	TRBJ1-4	CARVGFDRGGEKLFF	TGTGCCCGGGTGGGATTCGACAGGGGAGGGGAAAAACTGTTTTTT
TRBV6-5	NA	NA	TRBJ1-4	CASSRPRRFEKLFF	TGTGCCAGCAGTAGACCCCGGAGGTTCGAAAAACTGTTTTTT
TRBV5-1	TRBD2	few	TRBJ2-7	CASSLREGGYEQYF	TGCGCCAGCAGCTTGCGGGAGGGTGGGTACGAGCAGTACTTC
TRBV13	TRBD1	NA	TRBJ2-3	CASSRDRGGDTQYF	TGTGCCAGCAGTCGGGACAGGGGTGGAGATACGCAGTATTTT
TRBV4-1	NA	NA	TRBJ1-4	CATIGRAGTNEKLFF	TGCGCCACCATCGGCAGGGCCGGAACTAATGAAAAACTGTTTTTT
TRBV5-1	NA	NA	TRBJ2-1	CASSLYGDSYNEQFF	TGCGCCAGCAGCCTCTACGGGGACTCCTACAATGAGCAGTTCTTC
TRBV19	TRBD2	NA	TRBJ2-1	CASSISSGRIYNEQFF	TGTGCCAGTAGTATCTCTAGCGGGAGGATCTACAATGAGCAGTTCTTC